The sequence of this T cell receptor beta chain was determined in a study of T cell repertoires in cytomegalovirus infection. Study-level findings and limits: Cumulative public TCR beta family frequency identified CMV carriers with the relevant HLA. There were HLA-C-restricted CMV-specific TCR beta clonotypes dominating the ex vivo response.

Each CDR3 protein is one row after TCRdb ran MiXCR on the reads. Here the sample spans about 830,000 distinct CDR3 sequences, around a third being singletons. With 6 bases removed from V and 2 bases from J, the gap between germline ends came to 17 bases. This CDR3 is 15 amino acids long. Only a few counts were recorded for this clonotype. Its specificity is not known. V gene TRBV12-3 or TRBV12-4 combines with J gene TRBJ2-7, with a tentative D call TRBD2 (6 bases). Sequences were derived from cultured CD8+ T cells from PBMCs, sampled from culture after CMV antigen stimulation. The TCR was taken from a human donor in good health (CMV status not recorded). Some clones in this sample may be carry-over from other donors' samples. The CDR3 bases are TGTGCCAGCAGCCTACCGGGACTGACCCCCTACGAGCAGTACTTC. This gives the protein CASSLPGLTPYEQYF.